This T cell receptor (beta chain) derives from a study of metastatic and nonmetastatic thyroid tumors. None of the patients had undergone any treatment ahead of thyroid surgery. TCRdb recomputed clones from the PCR reads via MiXCR. The profile covers over 20,000 clones, with roughly 15% appearing a single time and more than 9% taken by the ten largest. This CDR3 contains 15 residues. Germline loops: CDR1 GTSNPN, CDR2 SVGIG (reference sequence). The V end lost 0 bases, the J end lost 7 bases, and 17 bases lay between the germline ends. There are many counts of this clone. Its cognate antigen is unknown. Study results and caveats: As reported, TCR beta diversity in blood and tumor was significantly higher in malignant thyroid tumors than in benign nodules.

The V gene is TRBV30, the J gene TRBJ2-3, with D hard to call. Sequenced: tumor tissue. This TCR came from a female donor with papillary thyroid cancer or a benign thyroid nodule (not recorded which). Some clones in this sample may be carry-over from other donors' samples. The CDR3 spells CAWSVLRTGRYTQYF. The CDR3 DNA sequence: TGTGCCTGGAGTGTACTAAGGACGGGCCGTTATACGCAGTATTTT.